The entry below gives a single T cell receptor (beta chain) sequence along with its context. Its antigen remains unknown. The V end was cut by 5 bases, the J end by 7 bases, with 17 bases between. Germline CDR1 and CDR2: SGHTA and FQGNSA. The CDR3 is 14 amino acids. Clones were read by immunoSEQ multiplex PCR, and TCRdb kept only the in-frame ones, dropping some. This sample has around 40,000 clones, with 75% to 90% found just once. This sample stems from a study of OX40 agonist ivuxolimab in advanced cancers. Across the study: Ivuxolimab, which patients received intravenously every 2 weeks, was dosed at 0.01 to 10 mg/kg. General study points: CD8+ T cells averaged more expanded clones than CD4+.

The origin of this receptor is an adult with an advanced solid tumor such as melanoma, head and neck, liver or kidney cancer. The chain employs TRBV7-2 and TRBJ1-2, with TRBD1 as a possible D gene (6 bases). Sample: CD4+ or CD8+ T cells sorted from blood, taken in a trial of the OX40 agonist ivuxolimab. CDR3 DNA: TGTGCCAGCAGCCCAGACAGGATCTCACTTGGCTACACCTTC. It encodes CASSPDRISLGYTF.